This T cell receptor (beta chain) comes out of a study of technical replicates of blood from four donors. Data came from immunoSEQ multiplex PCR; TCRdb stores just in-frame clones and leaves some out. Of over 60,000 clones in the sample, 93% were seen once. The germline gives CDR1 MNHEY, CDR2 SVGAGI. The CDR3 sequence is 16 residues long. The J segment lost 1 base and the V segment lost 0 bases, leaving 2 bases of the junction unmatched. The sequence was obtained from a human donor in good health. The source material was T cells isolated from PBMCs. V is TRBV6-5 and J is TRBJ1-4; 7 bases fit TRBD1. The CDR3 DNA reads TGTGCCAGCAGTTACTCGGGGGACAGAACTAATGAAAAACTGTTTTTT. Protein: CASSYSGDRTNEKLFF.